What follows are 2 T cell receptor beta chains derived from one specimen sequenced in a study of blood T cell repertoires in COVID-19 (dated by TCRdb to about 2020). The library was produced with the immunoSEQ multiplex PCR assay. Here the immuneACCESS table is served through TCRdb, limited to in-frame sequences with V and J called. Missing clones are a known gap in these copies; in checked studies unresolved V genes cover under half, and the rest lacks a known reason. Present in this sample are 150,000 to 200,000 clones, 88% of which were seen just once. The top ten hold less than 5.5% of the sample. Source material: peripheral blood. These receptors originate from a human donor in a cohort sampled during active COVID-19.

This clone has only one observation. The CDR3 region is CASSVGLAADTQYF. As DNA, the CDR3 is TGTGCCAGCAGTGTGGGACTAGCAGCAGATACGCAGTATTTT. The gene calls are TRBV2 and TRBJ2-3; 9 bases fit TRBD2. With V trimmed by 4 bases and J by 4 bases, 3 bases remained unmatched. Germline CDR1 SNHLY, CDR2 FYNNEI. The CDR3 extends over 14 amino acids.

The DNA of the CDR3 is TGTGCCAGCAGCCTAGGCCTAGCGGGGGGCCGGGGAGATACGCAGTATTTT. It translates to CASSLGLAGGRGDTQYF. This chain joins TRBV7-2 and TRBJ2-3, with 11 bases lining up with TRBD2. The CDR3 sequence is 17 residues long. V was clipped by 5 bases and J by 5 bases; unmatched bases: 12. CDR1 SGHTA and CDR2 FQGNSA come from the germline V gene.